Listed below are T cell receptor beta chains from one sample, sequenced in a study of T-cell reconstitution after alpha-beta-depleted transplantation in children. One entry per CDR3 protein results from TCRdb running MiXCR on the PCR reads. The table lists a few hundred thousand distinct CDR3 sequences, over 9% of them singletons. This material consisted of PBMCs from the stem cell graft donor, taken from the stem cell graft. The receptors were sampled from a human donor who donated a stem cell graft to a child with acute lymphoblastic leukemia. The CDR3 runs from the conserved cysteine through the conserved F or W. Each record gives: clone size, CDR3 length, J gene, V gene, CDR3 protein. Not all rows give a size; the values are once, few, many and, for expanded clones, a class.

few | 13 | TRBJ2-1 | TRBV4-1 | CASSQVGVGEQFF
. | 14 | TRBJ2-3 | TRBV5-1 | CASSLGERVDTQYF
few | 16 | TRBJ2-2 | TRBV6-1 | CASRKSSGRGTGELFF
many | 14 | TRBJ1-1 | TRBV11-2 | CASSLGQGTTEAFF
many | 17 | TRBJ2-3 | TRBV11-2 | CASSSHPSGRVTDTQYF
few | 19 | TRBJ1-4 | TRBV4-3 | CASSQAHRGTGGLYEKLFF
few | 17 | TRBJ2-5 | TRBV7-2 | CASSPQSGGLGGETQYF
few | 17 | TRBJ2-1 | TRBV4-1 | CASSQDESQGVYNEQFF
. | 16 | TRBJ2-1 | TRBV29-1 | CSVEVAGDGSYNEQFF
. | 13 | TRBJ2-7 | TRBV7-9 | CASSPRQGFEQYF
many | 14 | TRBJ1-1 | TRBV7-3 | CASSLGDGATEAFF
few | 15 | TRBJ2-3 | TRBV6-5 | CASSYSQGGRDTQYF
. | 16 | TRBJ2-2 | TRBV6-5 | CASSYGPDTNTGELFF
. | 15 | TRBJ1-1 | TRBV15 | CATSRDPRGNTEAFF
. | 14 | TRBJ2-2 | TRBV12-3/TRBV12-4 | CASTGDLGTGELFF
few | 19 | TRBJ2-1 | TRBV20-1 | CSTKARGLAGGTIYNEQFF
. | 14 | TRBJ2-2 | TRBV18 | CASSPMGATGELFF
many | 14 | TRBJ1-6 | TRBV7-2 | CASSLSGVNSPLHF
. | 17 | TRBJ2-3 | TRBV24-1 | CATSDSFDRPGTDTQYF
many | 13 | TRBJ2-5 | TRBV2 | CARGLASEETQYF
. | 14 | TRBJ1-1 | TRBV7-9 | CASSAPTGPFEAFF
. | 16 | TRBJ2-2 | TRBV20-1 | CSARDFNGTNTGELFF
few | 15 | TRBJ2-7 | TRBV5-6 | CASSLLRQELYEQYF
few | 16 | TRBJ1-2 | TRBV28 | CASTWAGTRGDYGYTF
few | 13 | TRBJ2-5 | TRBV9 | CASSGTNEETQYF
few | 15 | TRBJ1-4 | TRBV4-3 | CASSQRGTGNEKLFF
many | 15 | TRBJ1-4 | TRBV28 | CASSFPGGGNEKLFF
few | 14 | TRBJ2-7 | TRBV20-1 | CSARGQEKTYEQYF
few | 20 | TRBJ2-1 | TRBV15 | CATSSSPGTSFSSSYNEQFF
few | 15 | TRBJ2-7 | TRBV4-1 | CASSLRWGAEYEQYF
. | 16 | TRBJ2-2 | TRBV2 | CASRAGRGTSTGELFF
few | 12 | TRBJ2-7 | TRBV20-1 | CSARRDRYEQYF
. | 18 | TRBJ2-1 | TRBV29-1 | CSVHGGTQEKWTYNEQFF